A selection of T cell receptor beta chains follows, all from one sample in a study of regulatory T cells in long-lasting Graves disease. TCRdb passed the multiplex PCR reads through MiXCR, listing each CDR3 protein once. The repertoire holds about 610,000 distinct CDR3 sequences, with roughly 15% as singletons. The sample also formed part of further work on T cells in Graves' hyperthyroidism and ophthalmopathy.

The sequencing used peripheral blood mononuclear cells (PBMCs), collected at new diagnosis, from a patient treated with antithyroid drugs. These receptors were obtained from a man between 18 and 29 years old with Graves disease. Both conserved end residues are part of each CDR3. A clone size is listed for some rows: how often the clone was seen (once, few, many), or a class if it is expanded.

V gene: TRBV5-1; J gene: TRBJ1-6; clone size: -; CDR3 protein: CASSSGASSYNSPLHF
V gene: TRBV6-1; J gene: TRBJ2-1; clone size: many; CDR3 protein: CASSPFSGSSYNEQFF
V gene: TRBV20-1; J gene: TRBJ2-1; clone size: few; CDR3 protein: CRATSGRVNEQFF
V gene: TRBV20-1; J gene: TRBJ1-2; clone size: -; CDR3 protein: CSARDTDTGFDGYTF
V gene: TRBV20-1; J gene: TRBJ1-4; clone size: -; CDR3 protein: CSASNPGFEKLFF
V gene: TRBV15; J gene: TRBJ1-4; clone size: once; CDR3 protein: CATSTGSHEKLFF
V gene: TRBV10-3; J gene: TRBJ1-5; clone size: -; CDR3 protein: CAISDRENQPQHF
V gene: TRBV5-1; J gene: TRBJ2-7; clone size: few; CDR3 protein: CASSSTGFMDEQYF
V gene: TRBV5-1; J gene: TRBJ2-4; clone size: -; CDR3 protein: CASSLEIRTKNIQYF
V gene: TRBV7-9; J gene: TRBJ2-1; clone size: few; CDR3 protein: CASSPLHFTSGRANEQFF
V gene: TRBV27; J gene: TRBJ1-4; clone size: many; CDR3 protein: CASSFGTAHNEKLFF
V gene: TRBV9; J gene: TRBJ2-2; clone size: -; CDR3 protein: CASSVDPGGPNGELFF
V gene: TRBV7-9; J gene: TRBJ1-5; clone size: once; CDR3 protein: CASSLDGGSNQPQHF
V gene: TRBV20-1; J gene: TRBJ2-7; clone size: many; CDR3 protein: CSARDTRESSYEQYF
V gene: TRBV20-1; J gene: TRBJ2-5; clone size: -; CDR3 protein: CRGNQETQYF
V gene: TRBV9; J gene: TRBJ1-3; clone size: -; CDR3 protein: CASSVAPGTGGNTIYF
V gene: TRBV18; J gene: TRBJ2-1; clone size: many; CDR3 protein: CASSPRLAADEQFF
V gene: TRBV28; J gene: TRBJ1-5; clone size: few; CDR3 protein: CASSLVQDKPQHF
V gene: TRBV18; J gene: TRBJ2-5; clone size: few; CDR3 protein: CASSPWEGDQETQYF
V gene: TRBV7-9; J gene: TRBJ1-5; clone size: many; CDR3 protein: CAAHRVGPQHF
V gene: TRBV28; J gene: TRBJ1-4; clone size: -; CDR3 protein: CASTVGLGEKLFF
V gene: TRBV5-1; J gene: TRBJ2-3; clone size: -; CDR3 protein: CASIEGASGSTDTQYF
V gene: TRBV28; J gene: TRBJ2-7; clone size: many; CDR3 protein: CASSFGGTLTYEQYF
V gene: TRBV12-3/TRBV12-4; J gene: TRBJ2-3; clone size: few; CDR3 protein: CASSYPHTQYF
V gene: TRBV2; J gene: TRBJ2-7; clone size: many; CDR3 protein: CATARTSGPQEQYF
V gene: TRBV11-1; J gene: TRBJ1-2; clone size: many; CDR3 protein: CASSTPRGYTF